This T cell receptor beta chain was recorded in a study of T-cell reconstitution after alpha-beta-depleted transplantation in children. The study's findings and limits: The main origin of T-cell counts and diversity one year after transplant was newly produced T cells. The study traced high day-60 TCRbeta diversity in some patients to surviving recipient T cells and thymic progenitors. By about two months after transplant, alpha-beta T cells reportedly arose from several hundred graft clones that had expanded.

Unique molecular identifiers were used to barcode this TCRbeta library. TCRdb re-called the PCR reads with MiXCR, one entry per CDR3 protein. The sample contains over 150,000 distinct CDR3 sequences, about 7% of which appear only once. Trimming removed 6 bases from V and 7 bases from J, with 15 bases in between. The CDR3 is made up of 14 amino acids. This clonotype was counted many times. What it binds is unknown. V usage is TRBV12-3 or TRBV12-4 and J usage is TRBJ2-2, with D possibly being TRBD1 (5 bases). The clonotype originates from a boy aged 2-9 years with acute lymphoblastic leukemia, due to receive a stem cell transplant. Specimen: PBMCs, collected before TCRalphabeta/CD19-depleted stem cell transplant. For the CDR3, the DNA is TGTGCCAGCAGCTCAGGGAATTGGAACGGGGAGCTGTTTTTT. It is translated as CASSSGNWNGELFF.